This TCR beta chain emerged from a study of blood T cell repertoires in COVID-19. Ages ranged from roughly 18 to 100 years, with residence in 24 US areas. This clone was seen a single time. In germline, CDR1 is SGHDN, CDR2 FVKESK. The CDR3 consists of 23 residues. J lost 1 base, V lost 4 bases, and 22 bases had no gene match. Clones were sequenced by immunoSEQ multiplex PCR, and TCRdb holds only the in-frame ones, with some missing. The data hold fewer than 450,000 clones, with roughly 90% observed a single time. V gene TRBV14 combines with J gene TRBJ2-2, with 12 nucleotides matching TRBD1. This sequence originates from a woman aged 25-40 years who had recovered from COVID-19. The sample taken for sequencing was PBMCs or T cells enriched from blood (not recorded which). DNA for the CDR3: TGTGCCAGCAGCCTTTGGGACAGGGGGCCTTTCCGCGACTCGGGGAAGAACACCGGGGAGCTGTTTTTT. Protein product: CASSLWDRGPFRDSGKNTGELFF.